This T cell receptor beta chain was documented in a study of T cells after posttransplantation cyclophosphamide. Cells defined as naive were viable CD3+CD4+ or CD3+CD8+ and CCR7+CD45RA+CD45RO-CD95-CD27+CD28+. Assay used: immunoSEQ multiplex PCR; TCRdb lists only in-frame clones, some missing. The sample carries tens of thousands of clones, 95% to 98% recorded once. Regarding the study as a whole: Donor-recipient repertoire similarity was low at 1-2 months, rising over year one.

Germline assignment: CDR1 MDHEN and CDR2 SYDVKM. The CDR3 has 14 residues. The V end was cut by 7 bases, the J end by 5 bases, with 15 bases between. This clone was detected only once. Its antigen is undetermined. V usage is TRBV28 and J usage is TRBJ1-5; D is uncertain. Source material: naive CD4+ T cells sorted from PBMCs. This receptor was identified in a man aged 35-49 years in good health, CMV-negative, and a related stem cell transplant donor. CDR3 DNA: TGTGCCAGCAACCCCGGAGGAGGGCATCAGCCCCAGCATTTT. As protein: CASNPGGGHQPQHF.